This TCR beta chain was obtained from a study of T cell changes during pregnancy in multiple sclerosis. This CDR3 is 14 amino acids long. Germline CDR1 reads SGHDN; CDR2 reads FVKESK. V lost 3 bases to trimming and J lost 7 bases; unmatched junction nucleotides: 8. TCRdb keeps only in-frame clones here, not all; method: immunoSEQ multiplex PCR. The table has under 55,000 clones, roughly 93% seen once; the top ten hold around 1.5%. The V call is TRBV14, the J call TRBJ2-5, with TRBD2 matching 7 bases. The clonotype originates from a female donor with multiple sclerosis, enrolled in a pregnancy study. The sample consisted of PBMCs (not recorded whether the cells were cultured). This CDR3 reads CASSHREGIATQYF. In DNA, the CDR3 is TGTGCCAGCAGCCATAGGGAGGGAATTGCGACCCAGTACTTC.